This T cell receptor (beta chain) was found in a study of blood T cell repertoires in COVID-19. Study overall: Italy, Spain and the United States were the sources of the convalescent and acute COVID-19 samples. T cells, B-cell-depleted T cells, or PBMCs supplied cDNA or gDNA.

Methods used by the authors: Amplified reference gene primers provided the basis for estimating nucleated cell counts. Assay: immunoSEQ multiplex PCR; the TCRdb copy retains only in-frame clones and omits some. The V and J calls and clone size come from that table; D and trimming were worked out from the DNA. The table records 97,000 or so clones, 84% of them present only once. Sequenced material: peripheral blood. The clonotype comes from a man aged 35-49 years with active or convalescent COVID-19.

The CDR3 nucleotides are TGTGCCAGCAGCTTAGGGACAGGGGTCTATAGCAATCAGCCCCAGCATTTT. Translation gives CASSLGTGVYSNQPQHF. The chain recombines TRBV7-2 with TRBJ1-5; TRBD1 aligns across 9 bases. From germline, CDR1 is SGHTA and CDR2 FQGNSA. J lost 0 bases, V lost 1 base, and 4 bases had no gene match. The CDR3 is 17 amino acids.